The clone carrying this TCR beta chain is termed large (0.1 to 1%). Its antigen is unidentified. J gave up 1 base and V 5 bases, and 1 base lay outside the gene matches. The CDR3 extends over 14 amino acids. Germline-derived CDR1 and CDR2 are SGHVS and FNYEAQ. Multiplex touch-down PCR with TRB-A/B primers amplified rearranged V-D-J TRB sequences. TCRdb re-called the multiplex PCR reads through MiXCR, storing one row per CDR3 protein. The sample carries 1,300 to 1,500 distinct CDR3 sequences, 50% to 65% recorded once. This entry belongs to a study of T cell repertoires in aging, cancer and after chemotherapy. The study, taken as a whole, reports: In cancer patients, declining TCR diversity with age involved lost richness and lost evenness.

Amplification of TCR beta used genomic DNA extracted from peripheral blood. Material for sequencing was blood. The chain joins TRBV7-6 to TRBJ2-3; 9 positions match TRBD2. The clonotype was recovered from a human donor with a blood cancer. The chain's CDR3 is CASSRGGGTDTQYF. The CDR3 DNA reads as TGTGCCAGCAGCCGCGGGGGGGGCACAGATACGCAGTATTTT.